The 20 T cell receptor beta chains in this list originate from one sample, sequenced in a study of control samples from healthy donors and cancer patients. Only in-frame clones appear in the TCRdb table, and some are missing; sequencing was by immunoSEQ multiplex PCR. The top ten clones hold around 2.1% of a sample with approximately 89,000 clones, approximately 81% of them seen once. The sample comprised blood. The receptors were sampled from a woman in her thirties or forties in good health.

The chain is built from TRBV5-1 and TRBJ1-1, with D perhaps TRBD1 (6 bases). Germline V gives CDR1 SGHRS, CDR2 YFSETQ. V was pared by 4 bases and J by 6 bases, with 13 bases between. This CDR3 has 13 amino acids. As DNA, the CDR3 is TGCGCCAGCAGCGGGGGCGGTTCGCCTGAAGCTTTCTTT. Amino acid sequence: CASSGGGSPEAFF.

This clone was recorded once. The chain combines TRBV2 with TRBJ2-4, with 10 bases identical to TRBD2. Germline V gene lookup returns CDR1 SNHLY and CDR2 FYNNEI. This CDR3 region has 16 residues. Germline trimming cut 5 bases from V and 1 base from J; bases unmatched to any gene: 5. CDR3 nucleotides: TGTGCCAGCAGTCCCCCAGCGGGGGGGGCCAAAAACATTCAGTACTTC. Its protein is CASSPPAGGAKNIQYF.

The CDR3 loop reads CASSQEYQGAYGYTF. CDR3 sequence (DNA): TGCGCCAGCAGCCAAGAATACCAGGGAGCCTATGGCTACACCTTC. The V call is TRBV4-3, the J call TRBJ1-2, with D perhaps TRBD1 (5 bases). CDR3 length equals 15 residues. Germline CDR1 reads LGHNA; CDR2 reads YSLEER. V lost 0 bases, J lost 4 bases, and 12 bases lay in between.

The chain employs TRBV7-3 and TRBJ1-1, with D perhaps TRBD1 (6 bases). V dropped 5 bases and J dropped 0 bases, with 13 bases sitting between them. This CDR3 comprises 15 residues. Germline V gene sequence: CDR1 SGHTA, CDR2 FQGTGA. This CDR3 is CASSPSTGLNTEAFF. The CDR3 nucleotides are TGTGCCAGCAGCCCCTCTACAGGGCTGAACACTGAAGCTTTCTTT.

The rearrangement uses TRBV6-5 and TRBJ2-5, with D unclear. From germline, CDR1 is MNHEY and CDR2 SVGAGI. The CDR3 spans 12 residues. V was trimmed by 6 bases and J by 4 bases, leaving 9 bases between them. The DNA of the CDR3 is TGTGCCAGCAGACTCAAAGCAGAGACCCAGTACTTC. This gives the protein CASRLKAETQYF.

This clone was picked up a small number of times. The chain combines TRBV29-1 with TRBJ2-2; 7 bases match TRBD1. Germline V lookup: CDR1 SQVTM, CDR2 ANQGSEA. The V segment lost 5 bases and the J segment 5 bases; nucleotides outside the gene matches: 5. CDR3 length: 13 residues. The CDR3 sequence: CSVKTGRTGELFF. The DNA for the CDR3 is TGCAGCGTTAAGACAGGGAGAACCGGGGAGCTGTTTTTT.

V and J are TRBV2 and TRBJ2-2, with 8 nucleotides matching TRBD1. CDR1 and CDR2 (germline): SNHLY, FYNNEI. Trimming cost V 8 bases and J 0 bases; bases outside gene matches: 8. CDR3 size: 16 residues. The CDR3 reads CASQKWTGSNTGELFF. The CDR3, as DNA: TGTGCCAGCCAGAAATGGACAGGGTCGAACACCGGGGAGCTGTTTTTT.

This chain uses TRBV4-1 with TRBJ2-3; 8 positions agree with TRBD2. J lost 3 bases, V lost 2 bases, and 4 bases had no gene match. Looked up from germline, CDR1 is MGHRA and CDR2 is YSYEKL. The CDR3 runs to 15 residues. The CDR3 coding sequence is TGCGCCAGCAGCCAAACGGGGGGGGTAACAGATACGCAGTATTTT. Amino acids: CASSQTGGVTDTQYF.

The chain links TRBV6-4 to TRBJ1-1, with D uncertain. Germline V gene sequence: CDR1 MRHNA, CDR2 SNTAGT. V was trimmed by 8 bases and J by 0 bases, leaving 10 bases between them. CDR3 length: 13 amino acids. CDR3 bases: TGTGCCAGCGCCCGGCAGATGAACACTGAAGCTTTCTTT. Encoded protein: CASARQMNTEAFF.

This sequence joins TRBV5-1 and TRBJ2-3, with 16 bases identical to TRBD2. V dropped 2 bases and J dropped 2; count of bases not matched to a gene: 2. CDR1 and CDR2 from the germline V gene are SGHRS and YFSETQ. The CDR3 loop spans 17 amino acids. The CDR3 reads CASSFGTSGGDTDTQYF. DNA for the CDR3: TGCGCCAGCAGCTTTGGGACTAGCGGGGGGGACACAGATACGCAGTATTTT.

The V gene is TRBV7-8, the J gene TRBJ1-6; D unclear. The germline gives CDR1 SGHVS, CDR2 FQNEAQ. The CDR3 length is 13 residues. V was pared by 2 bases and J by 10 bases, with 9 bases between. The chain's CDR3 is CASSLSESSPLHF. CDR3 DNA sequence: TGTGCCAGCAGCTTAAGTGAGTCCTCACCCCTCCACTTT.

CDR3 loop: CAWSVIADTQYF. DNA of the CDR3: TGTGCCTGGAGTGTAATAGCAGATACGCAGTATTTT. The chain links TRBV30 to TRBJ2-3, with no clear D. V was trimmed by 0 bases and J by 4 bases, leaving 5 bases between them. This CDR3 is built from 12 residues. Germline V lookup: CDR1 GTSNPN, CDR2 SVGIG (reference sequence).

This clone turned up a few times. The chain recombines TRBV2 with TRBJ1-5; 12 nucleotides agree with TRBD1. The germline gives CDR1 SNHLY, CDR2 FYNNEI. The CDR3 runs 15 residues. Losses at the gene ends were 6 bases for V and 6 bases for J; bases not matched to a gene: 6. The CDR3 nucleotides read TGTGCCAGCAGCCCGGGACAGGGGGCGGGTCAGCCCCAGCATTTT. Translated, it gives CASSPGQGAGQPQHF.

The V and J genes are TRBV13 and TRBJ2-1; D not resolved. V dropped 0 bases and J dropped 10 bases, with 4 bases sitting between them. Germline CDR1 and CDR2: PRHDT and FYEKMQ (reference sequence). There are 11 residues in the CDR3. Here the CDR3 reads CASSLGREQFF. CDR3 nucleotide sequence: TGTGCCAGCAGCTTAGGGAGAGAGCAGTTCTTC.

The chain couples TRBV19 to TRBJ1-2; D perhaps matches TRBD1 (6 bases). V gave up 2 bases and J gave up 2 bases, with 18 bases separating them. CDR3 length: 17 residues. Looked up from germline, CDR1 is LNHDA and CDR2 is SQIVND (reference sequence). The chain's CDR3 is CASSILQSHTGNYGYTF. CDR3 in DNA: TGTGCCAGTAGTATATTACAGTCTCATACAGGGAACTATGGCTACACCTTC.

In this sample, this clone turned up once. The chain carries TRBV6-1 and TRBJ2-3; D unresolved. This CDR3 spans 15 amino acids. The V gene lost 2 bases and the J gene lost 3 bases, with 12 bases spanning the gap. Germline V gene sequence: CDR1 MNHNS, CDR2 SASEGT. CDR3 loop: CASSETYQVTDTQYF. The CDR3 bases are TGTGCCAGCAGTGAAACGTATCAGGTAACAGATACGCAGTATTTT.

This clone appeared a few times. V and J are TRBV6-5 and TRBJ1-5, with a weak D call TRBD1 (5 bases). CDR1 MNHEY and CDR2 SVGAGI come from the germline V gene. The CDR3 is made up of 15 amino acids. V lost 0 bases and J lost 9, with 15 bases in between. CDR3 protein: CASSYSRDLMLPQHF. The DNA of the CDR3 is TGTGCCAGCAGTTACTCAAGGGACCTTATGTTGCCCCAGCATTTT.

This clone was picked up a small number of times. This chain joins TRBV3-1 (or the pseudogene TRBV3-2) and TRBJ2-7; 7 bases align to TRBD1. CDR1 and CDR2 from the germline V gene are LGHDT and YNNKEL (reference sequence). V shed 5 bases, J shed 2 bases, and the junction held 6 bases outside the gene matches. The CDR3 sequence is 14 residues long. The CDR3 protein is CASSYRDRPYEQYF. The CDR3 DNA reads TGTGCCAGCAGCTACCGGGACAGACCCTACGAGCAGTACTTC.

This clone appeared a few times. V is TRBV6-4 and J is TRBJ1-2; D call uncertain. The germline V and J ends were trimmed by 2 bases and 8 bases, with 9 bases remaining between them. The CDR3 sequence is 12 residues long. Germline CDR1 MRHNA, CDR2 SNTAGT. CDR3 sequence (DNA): TGTGCCAGCAGTGACGGAGGGAAGGGCTACACCTTC. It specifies CASSDGGKGYTF.

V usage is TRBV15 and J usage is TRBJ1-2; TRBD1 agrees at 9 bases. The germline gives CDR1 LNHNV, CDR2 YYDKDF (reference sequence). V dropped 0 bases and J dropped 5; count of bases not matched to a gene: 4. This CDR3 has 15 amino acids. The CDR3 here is CATSRDATGGYGYTF. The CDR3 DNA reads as TGTGCCACCAGCAGAGACGCGACAGGGGGTTATGGCTACACCTTC.